Presented here are 23 T cell receptor beta chains from one specimen sequenced in a study of T cells in Graves' hyperthyroidism and ophthalmopathy. Authors of the study amplified TCR beta CDR3 regions from RNA transcripts. The TCR CDR3 first-round RT-PCR relied on the HTBI primer set. TCRdb re-called the multiplex PCR reads with MiXCR, one entry per CDR3 protein. The sample comprises about 400,000 distinct CDR3 sequences, just under 25% of which are singletons, and around 67% rests with the top ten. Sequenced material: blood. The receptors shown here come from a man aged 45-65 years with Graves' hyperthyroidism.

This sequence joins TRBV6-1 and TRBJ1-5, with D possibly matching TRBD1 (6 bases). CDR1 MNHNS and CDR2 SASEGT come from the germline V gene. Trimming shortened V by 10 bases and J by 2 bases, and 15 bases separated the two germline ends. The CDR3 spans 14 residues. The CDR3 bases are TGTGCCACTATACAGGGAAGGGGCAATCAGCCCCAGCATTTT. Its translation: CATIQGRGNQPQHF.

The chain uses TRBV5-8 and TRBJ2-1, with TRBD2 matching 8 bases. V shed 6 bases, J shed 9 bases, and the junction held 17 bases outside the gene matches. CDR1 and CDR2 from the germline V gene are SGHTS and YDEGEE. CDR3 length: 16 residues. CDR3 sequence: CASTLQLGLGFTEQFF. The CDR3 coding sequence is TGTGCCAGCACTCTTCAGTTGGGACTAGGGTTTACTGAGCAGTTCTTC. Filled out from reference TRBV5-8 and TRBJ2-1, the complete variable domain reads EAGVTQSPTHLIKTRGQQATLRCSPISGHTSVYWYQQALGLGLQFLLWYDEGEERNRGNFPPRFSGRQFPNYSSELNVNALELEDSALYLCASTLQLGLGFTEQFFGPGTRLTVL.

This clonotype was recorded a few times. The V and J genes are TRBV20-1 and TRBJ2-2, with TRBD1 as a possible D gene (6 bases). Trimming pared 0 bases from V and 5 bases from J, leaving 13 bases between. Germline V gene sequence: CDR1 DFQATT, CDR2 SNEGSKA (reference sequence). The CDR3 loop spans 15 amino acids. The CDR3 DNA follows: TGCAGTGCTAGAGATCCTAGGGGGATAACCGGGGAGCTGTTTTTT. As protein: CSARDPRGITGELFF.

The sample holds many counts of this clonotype. This chain links TRBV12-3 or TRBV12-4 with TRBJ2-7, with TRBD2 identical over 9 bases. The CDR3 spans 14 residues. With 5 bases clipped from V and 5 bases from J, the junction kept 7 bases outside the gene matches. CDR3 amino acids: CASSQVSGSHEQYF. CDR3 DNA sequence: TGTGCCAGCAGTCAGGTTAGCGGGAGTCACGAGCAGTACTTC.

J is TRBJ2-3 and V is TRBV9, with D tentatively TRBD1 (6 bases). Trimming took off 3 bases at V and 4 bases at J, with 15 bases between the two ends. The CDR3 has 15 amino acids. Germline V gene data show CDR1 as SGDLS and CDR2 as YYNGEE. The CDR3 is CASSAGEKSADTQYF. CDR3 in DNA: TGTGCCAGCAGCGCAGGGGAGAAATCCGCAGATACGCAGTATTTT.

This clonotype was detected ten times or more. V gene TRBV6-1 combines with J gene TRBJ2-7; the match to TRBD2 covers 10 bases. The V gene end was trimmed by 5 bases and the J gene end by 0 bases; junction bases not matched to a gene: 1. The CDR3 consists of 14 residues. CDR1 is MNHNS, CDR2 SASEGT, per germline. The CDR3 DNA reads as TGTGCCAGCAGTTGGACTAGCGGCTCCTACGAGCAGTACTTC. Protein sequence: CASSWTSGSYEQYF.

Notes on this clonotype: The junction departs from germline at one end; a sequencing error may be responsible. The rearrangement joins TRBV2 to TRBJ1-2; no clear D. The CDR3 contains 13 residues. From germline, CDR1 is SNHLY and CDR2 FYNNEI. CDR3 sequence: CASSELKSYGYAF. The CDR3 coding sequence is TGTGCCAGCAGTGAACTTAAGAGCTATGGCTACGCCTTC.

This rearrangement joins TRBV19 to TRBJ2-1; D is ambiguous. The CDR3 runs 14 residues. Germline V gene lookup returns CDR1 LNHDA and CDR2 SQIVND (reference sequence). V was shortened by 3 bases and J by 6 bases, with 12 bases between the two germline ends. The CDR3 region is CASSIVSSLNEQFF. The CDR3 region has the DNA TGTGCCAGTAGTATCGTGTCTAGTCTCAATGAGCAGTTCTTC.

The rearrangement links TRBV27 to TRBJ2-7; possible D gene TRBD1, 6 bases. Trimming took 4 bases from V and 3 from J, leaving 10 bases between them. The germline V gene encodes CDR1 MNHEY and CDR2 SMNVEV (reference sequence). The CDR3 length is 13 residues. CDR3 sequence (DNA): TGTGCCAGCAGTTCAATGACAGGCTACGAGCAGTACTTC. The encoded protein is CASSSMTGYEQYF.

This clonotype was detected only a few times. The rearrangement links TRBV7-9 to TRBJ2-2; 9 nucleotides agree with TRBD1. The CDR3 extends over 18 amino acids. The trim removed 4 bases at V and 1 base at J, leaving 10 bases unmatched. The V gene's germline CDR1 is SEHNR and CDR2 FQNEAQ (reference sequence). The CDR3 sequence is CASSSNGGQGRNTGELFF. The DNA for the CDR3 is TGTGCCAGCAGCTCAAATGGGGGACAGGGCCGGAACACCGGGGAGCTGTTTTTT.

There are many counts of this clonotype. The chain has TRBV19 and TRBJ2-7; tentative D call: TRBD2 (6 bases). The CDR3 sequence is 12 residues long. Germline CDR1 LNHDA, CDR2 SQIVND (reference sequence). V shed 4 bases and J shed 3 bases, with 7 bases lying between them. In nucleotides, the CDR3 is TGTGCCAGTAGTAGCGGGGACTACGAGCAGTACTTC. Protein product: CASSSGDYEQYF.

This chain connects TRBV12-3 or TRBV12-4 to TRBJ2-3, with 7 bases matching TRBD1. This CDR3 region has 14 residues. J was trimmed by 1 base and V by 3 bases; bases with no gene match: 1. The CDR3 DNA reads as TGTGCCAGCAGTTTCGACAGGGGCACAGATACGCAGTATTTT. Encoded protein: CASSFDRGTDTQYF.

J is TRBJ2-3 and V is TRBV6-1; possibly TRBD2 for D (5 bases). CDR3 size: 15 residues. Germline CDR1 and CDR2: MNHNS and SASEGT. The germline V and J ends were trimmed by 2 bases and 2 bases, with 11 bases remaining between them. The CDR3 DNA reads TGTGCCAGCAGTGAATTTCGGAGGTCCACAGATACGCAGTATTTT. The encoded protein is CASSEFRRSTDTQYF.

This clonotype showed up many times. The chain employs TRBV11-2 and TRBJ2-5, with a possible D match to TRBD2 (5 bases). Germline assignment: CDR1 SGHAT and CDR2 FQNNGV. The germline V and J ends were trimmed by 5 bases and 4 bases, with 14 bases remaining between them. The CDR3 extends over 14 amino acids. CDR3 DNA sequence: TGTGCCAGCAGCCCCTGGGCCAGCGGAGAGACCCAGTACTTC. It encodes CASSPWASGETQYF.

The chain couples TRBV2 to TRBJ1-1; no reliable D call. Germline V lookup: CDR1 SNHLY, CDR2 FYNNEI. V lost 8 bases, J lost 0 bases, and 10 bases lay in between. The CDR3 consists of 13 residues. CDR3 sequence reads: CASRDGMNTEAFF. The CDR3 DNA sequence: TGTGCCAGCCGCGACGGCATGAACACTGAAGCTTTCTTT.

This sequence joins TRBV2 and TRBJ2-1; D gene uncertain. This CDR3 contains 13 residues. Trimming stripped 4 bases from V and 6 bases from J, with 10 bases between. Germline loops: CDR1 SNHLY, CDR2 FYNNEI. This chain's CDR3 is CASSVLPSNEQFF. In nucleotides, the CDR3 is TGTGCCAGCAGTGTGTTGCCGTCCAATGAGCAGTTCTTC.

This clonotype was detected ten times or more. The rearrangement joins TRBV11-2 to TRBJ2-7; 10 nucleotides line up with TRBD2. J was trimmed by 4 bases and V by 5 bases; bases with no gene match: 11. The germline CDR1 and CDR2 sequences are SGHAT and FQNNGV. The CDR3 spans 16 residues. CDR3: CASSHPAASGSYEQYF. The DNA for the CDR3 is TGTGCCAGCAGCCACCCCGCGGCTAGCGGGAGTTACGAGCAGTACTTC.

This CDR3 is CASSPRGANQPQHF. In DNA, the CDR3 is TGTGCCAGCTCACCACGGGGGGCCAATCAGCCCCAGCATTTT. The rearrangement links TRBV18 to TRBJ1-5, with D perhaps TRBD1 (6 bases). The CDR3 consists of 14 residues. Germline V gives CDR1 KGHSH, CDR2 LQKENI. The germline V and J ends were trimmed by 1 base and 3 bases, with 7 bases remaining between them.

This clonotype was recorded a few times. The chain is built from TRBV7-3 and TRBJ1-1, with D unresolved. Between the trimmed V and J ends, which lost 5 bases and 4 bases, there was a span of 14 bases. Germline lookup yields CDR1 SGHTA and CDR2 FQGTGA. There are 14 residues in the CDR3. The CDR3 region has the DNA TGTGCCAGCAGCCTTATAGCTGGGAGCACTGAAGCTTTCTTT. Translated, it gives CASSLIAGSTEAFF. Drawing the rest from reference TRBV7-3 and TRBJ1-1, the complete variable domain is GAGVSQTPSNKVTEKGKYVELRCDPISGHTALYWYRQSLGQGPEFLIYFQGTGAADDSGLPNDRFFAVRPEGSVSTLKIQRTERGDSAVYLCASSLIAGSTEAFFGQGTRLTVV.

This clonotype was recorded many times. The chain has TRBV11-2 and TRBJ2-7; D is undetermined. V gave up 1 base and J gave up 5 bases, with 9 bases separating them. CDR3 length: 13 residues. Germline CDR1 and CDR2: SGHAT and FQNNGV. The CDR3 DNA reads as TGTGCCAGCAGCTTAGGTGGAGTCCACGAGCAGTACTTC. Protein product: CASSLGGVHEQYF. Combining the CDR3 with reference TRBV11-2 and TRBJ2-7 gives the whole variable domain EAGVAQSPRYKIIEKRQSVAFWCNPISGHATLYWYQQILGQGPKLLIQFQNNGVVDDSQLPKDRFSAERLKGVDSTLKIQPAKLEDSAVYLCASSLGGVHEQYFGPGTRLTVT.

This chain uses TRBV20-1 with TRBJ2-7, with a possible D match to TRBD2 (5 bases). Germline V gene lookup returns CDR1 DFQATT and CDR2 SNEGSKA (reference sequence). This CDR3 has 12 amino acids. V dropped 6 bases and J dropped 0 bases, with 9 bases sitting between them. The CDR3 coding sequence is TGCAGTGCAGGAGGTCCCTCCTACGAGCAGTACTTC. This codes for CSAGGPSYEQYF.

In its sample, this clonotype was seen a few times. The V and J genes are TRBV20-1 and TRBJ2-5; TRBD1 matches at 7 bases. CDR3 size: 15 residues. After removal of 3 bases from V and 3 bases from J, the junction contained 10 bases not matched to a gene. Per the germline V gene, CDR1 is DFQATT and CDR2 is SNEGSKA (reference sequence). The CDR3 bases are TGCAGTGCTAGCATTCCTAGGGGGCTGGAAGAGACCCAGTACTTC. Encoded protein: CSASIPRGLEETQYF.

The chain joins TRBV5-1 to TRBJ2-2; 7 bases map to TRBD2. Germline V lookup: CDR1 SGHRS, CDR2 YFSETQ. V was clipped by 2 bases and J by 0 bases; unmatched bases: 4. The CDR3 has 16 residues. The DNA of the CDR3 is TGCGCCAGCAGCTTACGAGGACTAGCGAACACCGGGGAGCTGTTTTTT. Translated: CASSLRGLANTGELFF.